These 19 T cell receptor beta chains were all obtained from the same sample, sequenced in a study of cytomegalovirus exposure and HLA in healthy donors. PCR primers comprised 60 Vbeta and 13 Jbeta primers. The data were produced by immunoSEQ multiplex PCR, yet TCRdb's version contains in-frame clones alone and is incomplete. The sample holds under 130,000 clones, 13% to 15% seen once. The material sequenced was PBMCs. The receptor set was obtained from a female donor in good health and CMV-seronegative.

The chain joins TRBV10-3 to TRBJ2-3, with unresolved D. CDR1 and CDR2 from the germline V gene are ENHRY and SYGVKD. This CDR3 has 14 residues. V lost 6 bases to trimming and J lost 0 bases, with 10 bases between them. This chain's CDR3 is CAIRSMPSTDTQYF. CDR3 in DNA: TGTGCCATCAGGAGCATGCCTAGCACAGATACGCAGTATTTT.

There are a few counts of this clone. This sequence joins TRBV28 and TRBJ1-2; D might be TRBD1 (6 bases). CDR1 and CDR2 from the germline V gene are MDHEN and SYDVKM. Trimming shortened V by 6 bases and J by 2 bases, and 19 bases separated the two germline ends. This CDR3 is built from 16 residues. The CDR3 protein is CASSRRDGQLNYGYTF. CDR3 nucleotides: TGTGCCAGCAGCCGAAGAGACGGACAGCTGAACTATGGCTACACCTTC.

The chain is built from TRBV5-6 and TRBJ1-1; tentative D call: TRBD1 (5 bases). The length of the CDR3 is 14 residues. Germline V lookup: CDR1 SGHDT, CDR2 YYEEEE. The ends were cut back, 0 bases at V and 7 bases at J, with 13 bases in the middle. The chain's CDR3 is CASSLAAGTGEAFF. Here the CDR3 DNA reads TGTGCCAGCAGCTTGGCCGCGGGGACGGGTGAAGCTTTCTTT.

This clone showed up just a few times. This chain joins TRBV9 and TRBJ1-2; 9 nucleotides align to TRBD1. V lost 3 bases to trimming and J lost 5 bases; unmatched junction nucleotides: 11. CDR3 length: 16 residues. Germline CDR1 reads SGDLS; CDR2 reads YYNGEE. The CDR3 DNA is TGTGCCAGCAGCGACCTAAGGACAGGGGAAAATTATGGCTACACCTTC. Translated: CASSDLRTGENYGYTF.

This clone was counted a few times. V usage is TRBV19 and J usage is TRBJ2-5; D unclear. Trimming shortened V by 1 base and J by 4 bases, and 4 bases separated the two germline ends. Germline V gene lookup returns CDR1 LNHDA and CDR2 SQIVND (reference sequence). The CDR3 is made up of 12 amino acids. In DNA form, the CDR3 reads TGTGCCAGTAGTATAGGTCGAGAGACCCAGTACTTC. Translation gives CASSIGRETQYF.

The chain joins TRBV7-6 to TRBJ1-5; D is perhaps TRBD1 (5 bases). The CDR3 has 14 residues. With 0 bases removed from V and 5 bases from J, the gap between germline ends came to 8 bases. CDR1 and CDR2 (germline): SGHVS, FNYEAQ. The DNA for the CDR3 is TGTGCCAGCAGCTTAGCGCGGGGGGATCAGCCCCAGCATTTT. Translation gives CASSLARGDQPQHF.

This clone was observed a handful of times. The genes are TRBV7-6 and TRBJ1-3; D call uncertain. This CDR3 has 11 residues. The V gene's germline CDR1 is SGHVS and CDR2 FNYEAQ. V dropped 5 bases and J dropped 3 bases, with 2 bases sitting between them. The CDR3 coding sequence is TGTGCCAGCAGCCTTGGAAACACCATATATTTT. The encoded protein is CASSLGNTIYF.

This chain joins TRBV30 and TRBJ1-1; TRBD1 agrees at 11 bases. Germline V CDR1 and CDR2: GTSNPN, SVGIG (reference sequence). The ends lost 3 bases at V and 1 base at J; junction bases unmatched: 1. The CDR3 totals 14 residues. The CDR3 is CAWRGTGGNTEAFF. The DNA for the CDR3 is TGTGCCTGGAGGGGGACAGGGGGGAACACTGAAGCTTTCTTT.

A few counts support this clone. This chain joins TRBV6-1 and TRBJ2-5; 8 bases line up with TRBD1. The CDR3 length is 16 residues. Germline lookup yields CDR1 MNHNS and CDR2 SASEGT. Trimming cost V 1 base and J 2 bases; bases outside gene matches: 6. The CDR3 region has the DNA TGTGCCAGCAGTGAAGGTGGACAGGGCCGGCAAGAGACCCAGTACTTC. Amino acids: CASSEGGQGRQETQYF.

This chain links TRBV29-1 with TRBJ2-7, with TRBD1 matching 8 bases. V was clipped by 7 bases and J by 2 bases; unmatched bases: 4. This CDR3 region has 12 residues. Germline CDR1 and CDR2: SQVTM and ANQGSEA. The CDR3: CSAGQGTYEQYF. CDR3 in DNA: TGCAGCGCTGGACAGGGAACCTACGAGCAGTACTTC.

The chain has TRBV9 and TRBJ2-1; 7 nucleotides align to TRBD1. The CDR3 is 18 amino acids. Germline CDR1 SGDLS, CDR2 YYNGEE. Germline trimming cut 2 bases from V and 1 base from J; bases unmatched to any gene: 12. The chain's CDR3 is CASSVRTGRSLSYNEQFF. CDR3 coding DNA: TGTGCCAGCAGCGTTCGGACAGGTAGGTCCCTATCCTACAATGAGCAGTTCTTC.

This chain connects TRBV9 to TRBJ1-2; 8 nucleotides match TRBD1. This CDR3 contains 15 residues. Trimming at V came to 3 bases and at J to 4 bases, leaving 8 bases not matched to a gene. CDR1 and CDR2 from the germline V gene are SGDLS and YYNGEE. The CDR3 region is CASSGYRGSSYGYTF. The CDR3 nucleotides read TGTGCCAGCAGCGGATACAGGGGGTCCTCCTATGGCTACACCTTC. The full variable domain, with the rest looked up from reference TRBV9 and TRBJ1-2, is DSGVTQTPKHLITATGQRVTLRCSPRSGDLSVYWYQQSLDQGLQFLIQYYNGEERAKGNILERFSAQQFPDLHSELNLSSLELGDSALYFCASSGYRGSSYGYTFGSGTRLTVV.

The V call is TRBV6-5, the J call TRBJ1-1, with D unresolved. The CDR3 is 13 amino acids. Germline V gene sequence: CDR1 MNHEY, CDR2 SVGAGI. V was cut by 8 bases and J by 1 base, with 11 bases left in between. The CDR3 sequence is CASFYRENTEAFF. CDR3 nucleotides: TGTGCCAGCTTTTACCGGGAGAACACTGAAGCTTTCTTT.

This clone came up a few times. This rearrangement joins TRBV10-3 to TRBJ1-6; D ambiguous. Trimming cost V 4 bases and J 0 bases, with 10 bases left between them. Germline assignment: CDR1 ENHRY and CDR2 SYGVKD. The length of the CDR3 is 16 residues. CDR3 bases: TGTGCCATCAGTGCCATGGAGATCTCCTATAATTCACCCCTCCACTTT. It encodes CAISAMEISYNSPLHF.

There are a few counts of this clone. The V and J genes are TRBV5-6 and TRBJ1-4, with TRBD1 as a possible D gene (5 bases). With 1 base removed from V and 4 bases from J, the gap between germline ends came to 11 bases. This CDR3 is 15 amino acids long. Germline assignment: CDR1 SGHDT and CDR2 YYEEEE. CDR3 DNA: TGTGCCAGCAGCTTGACAGGTCATAATAATGAAAAACTGTTTTTT. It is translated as CASSLTGHNNEKLFF. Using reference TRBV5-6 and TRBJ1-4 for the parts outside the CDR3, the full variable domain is DAGVTQSPTHLIKTRGQQVTLRCSPKSGHDTVSWYQQALGQGPQFIFQYYEEEERQRGNFPDRFSGHQFPNYSSELNVNALLLGDSALYLCASSLTGHNNEKLFFGSGTQLSVL.

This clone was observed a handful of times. The CDR3 sequence is CASSLSSRTEAFF. DNA for the CDR3: TGTGCCAGCAGCTTATCTTCTAGGACTGAAGCTTTCTTT. The chain uses TRBV7-2 and TRBJ1-1; D is undetermined. This CDR3 is 13 amino acids long. Germline-derived CDR1 and CDR2 are SGHTA and FQGNSA. V was pared by 2 bases and J by 5 bases, with 9 bases between.

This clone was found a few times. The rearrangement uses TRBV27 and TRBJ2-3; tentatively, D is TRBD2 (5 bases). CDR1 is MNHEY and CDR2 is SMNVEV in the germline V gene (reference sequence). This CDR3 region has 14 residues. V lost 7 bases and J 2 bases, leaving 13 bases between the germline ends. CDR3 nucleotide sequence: TGTGCCAGCAAGAGGGCACGGAACACAGATACGCAGTATTTT. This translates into CASKRARNTDTQYF.

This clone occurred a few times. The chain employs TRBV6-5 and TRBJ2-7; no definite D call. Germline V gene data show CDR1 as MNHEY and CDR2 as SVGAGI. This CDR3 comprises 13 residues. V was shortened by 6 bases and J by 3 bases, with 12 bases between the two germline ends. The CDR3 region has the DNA TGTGCCAGCAGACCTACAGCTGTCTACGAGCAGTACTTC. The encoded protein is CASRPTAVYEQYF.

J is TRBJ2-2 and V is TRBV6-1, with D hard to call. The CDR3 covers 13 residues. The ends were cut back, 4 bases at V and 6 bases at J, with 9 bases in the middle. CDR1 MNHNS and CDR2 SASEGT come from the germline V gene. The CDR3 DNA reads TGTGCCAGCAGTGGTAGACTCCCCGGGGAGCTGTTTTTT. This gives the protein CASSGRLPGELFF.